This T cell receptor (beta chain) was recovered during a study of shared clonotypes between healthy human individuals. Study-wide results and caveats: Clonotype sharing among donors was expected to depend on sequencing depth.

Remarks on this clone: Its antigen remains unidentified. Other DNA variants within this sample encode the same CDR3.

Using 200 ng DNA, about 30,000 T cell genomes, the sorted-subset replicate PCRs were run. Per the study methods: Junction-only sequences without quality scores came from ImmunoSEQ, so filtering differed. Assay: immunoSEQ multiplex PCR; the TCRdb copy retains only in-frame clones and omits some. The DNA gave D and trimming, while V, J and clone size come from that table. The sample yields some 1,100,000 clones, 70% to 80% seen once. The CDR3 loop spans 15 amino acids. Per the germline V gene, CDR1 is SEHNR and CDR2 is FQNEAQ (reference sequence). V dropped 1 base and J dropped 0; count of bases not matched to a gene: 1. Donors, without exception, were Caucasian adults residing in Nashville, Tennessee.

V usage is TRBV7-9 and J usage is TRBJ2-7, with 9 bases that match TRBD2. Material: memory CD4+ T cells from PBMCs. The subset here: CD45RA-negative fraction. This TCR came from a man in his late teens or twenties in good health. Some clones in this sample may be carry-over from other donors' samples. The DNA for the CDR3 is TGTGCCAGCAGCTTAGGTAGCGGGAGCTCCTACGAGCAGTACTTC. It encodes CASSLGSGSSYEQYF.